This entry lists 19 T cell receptor beta chains sequenced from one sample in a study of blood T cells in healthy people across ages. The use of a sample-barcoded 5' primer and a J-beta primer mix characterized a second PCR of roughly 7 to 12 cycles. TCRdb re-derived calls from the 5' RACE reads in MiXCR, one entry per CDR3 protein. Here the sample spans 1 million or so distinct CDR3 sequences, approximately 25% being singletons. This same sample was also taken into another study, of T cells of mothers and their children.

The sequenced material came from blood. The origin of the receptors is a girl aged 2-15 years in good health.

The rearrangement joins TRBV12-3 or TRBV12-4 to TRBJ2-3; 7 nucleotides agree with TRBD1. The trim removed 4 bases at V and 3 bases at J, leaving 1 base unmatched. The CDR3 loop spans 13 amino acids. Here the CDR3 reads CASSSGQTDTQYF. CDR3 DNA sequence: TGTGCCAGCAGTTCGGGACAGACAGATACGCAGTATTTT.

This clonotype was counted only a few times. The gene calls are TRBV7-9 and TRBJ2-2; no clear D gene. There are 15 residues in the CDR3. Germline V CDR1 and CDR2: SEHNR, FQNEAQ (reference sequence). Trimming removed 6 bases at V and 3 bases at J, with 14 bases between. The CDR3 sequence: CASRSWAGYTGELFF. The DNA of the CDR3 is TGTGCCAGCAGATCCTGGGCCGGATACACCGGGGAGCTGTTTTTT.

The V and J genes are TRBV20-1 and TRBJ2-5; 9 nucleotides line up with TRBD2. The DNA end is a closer match to TRBJ2-1, so the J assignment may be wrong. This CDR3 spans 16 amino acids. Germline CDR1 and CDR2: DFQATT and SNEGSKA (reference sequence). CDR3 nucleotide sequence: TGCAGTGCTAGAGGTCGACTAGCGGCCTTCTCCAATGAGCAGTTCTTC. Amino acid sequence: CSARGRLAAFSNEQFF.

This clonotype was found once. V gene TRBV5-6 combines with J gene TRBJ2-7, with D possibly being TRBD1 (5 bases). Germline V lookup: CDR1 SGHDT, CDR2 YYEEEE. The CDR3 loop spans 16 amino acids. The V and J ends lost 0 bases and 2 bases respectively, with 15 bases between them. The CDR3 DNA reads TGTGCCAGCAGCTTGGTGGTGACAGATTTCCCCTACGAGCAGTACTTC. Translation gives CASSLVVTDFPYEQYF.

This clonotype occurred a few times. The J gene is TRBJ2-3, the V gene TRBV3-1; no clear D. The V and J ends lost 0 bases and 2 bases respectively, with 9 bases between them. Germline CDR1 is LGHDT and CDR2 is YNNKEL (reference sequence). CDR3 length: 15 amino acids. CDR3 bases: TGTGCCAGCAGCCAAGATTGGTCAGCCACAGATACGCAGTATTTT. This gives the protein CASSQDWSATDTQYF.

A few counts support this clonotype. The chain joins TRBV18 to TRBJ1-6; perhaps TRBD1 as D (5 bases). The germline CDR1 and CDR2 sequences are KGHSH and LQKENI. The CDR3 is 13 amino acids. Trimming cost V 5 bases and J 9 bases, with 11 bases left between them. In DNA, the CDR3 is TGTGCCAGCTCAGACAGCTTTAGTTCACCCCTCCACTTT. This translates into CASSDSFSSPLHF.

This chain links TRBV4-1 with TRBJ1-5, with 7 bases lining up with TRBD1. This CDR3 has 19 amino acids. Unmatched junction bases numbered 14, after V lost 1 base and J lost 2 bases. Germline loops: CDR1 MGHRA, CDR2 YSYEKL. CDR3 loop: CASSQGRTGDMGGNQPQHF. The CDR3, as DNA: TGCGCCAGCAGCCAAGGTCGGACAGGTGATATGGGGGGCAATCAGCCCCAGCATTTT.

This clonotype occurred a few times. CDR3 nucleotide sequence: TGTGCCAGCCCCACTAGCGGGAGGAGGAATGAGCAGTTCTTC. Translation gives CASPTSGRRNEQFF. The rearrangement links TRBV28 to TRBJ2-5; 12 positions match TRBD2. The assigned J gene may be wrong: the sequence end matches TRBJ2-1 better. This CDR3 contains 14 residues. Germline assignment: CDR1 MDHEN and CDR2 SYDVKM.

V gene TRBV11-2 combines with J gene TRBJ2-2, with D possibly TRBD2 on 6 matching bases. V was clipped by 4 bases and J by 5 bases, with 14 bases between them. Per germline, CDR1 SGHAT and CDR2 FQNNGV. The CDR3 has 15 residues. CDR3 DNA: TGTGCCAGCAGCTCGAGTAGCGGTCCGACCGGGGAGCTGTTTTTT. Translating gives CASSSSSGPTGELFF.

This clonotype was detected only a few times. J is TRBJ2-7 and V is TRBV6-2 or TRBV6-3, with 7 bases fitting TRBD1. Germline CDR1 reads MNHEY; CDR2 reads SVGEGT. This CDR3 contains 16 residues. Trimming took 2 bases from V and 2 from J; bases not matched to a gene: 9. As DNA, the CDR3 is TGTGCCAGCAGTTACCCCGGGGACAGCCTCACCTACGAGCAGTACTTC. Translation: CASSYPGDSLTYEQYF.

In nucleotides, the CDR3 is TGTGCCAGCAGCGCCCCGGGCGGCGGAGCCAAAAACATTCAGTACTTC. Amino acids: CASSAPGGGAKNIQYF. The V and J genes are TRBV21-1 and TRBJ2-4; no DNA check was done on the table's D call, TRBD1. TRBV21-1 is classified as a pseudogene. The CDR3 spans 16 residues.

Regarding this clonotype: No conserved phenylalanine or tryptophan ends this CDR3, so it is likely a read error. The chain is built from TRBV20-1 and TRBJ2-3; D is possibly TRBD2 (5 bases). Germline CDR1 and CDR2: DFQATT and SNEGSKA (reference sequence). The CDR3 sequence is 13 residues long. The V and J ends lost 1 base and 0 bases respectively, with 5 bases between them. The CDR3 DNA follows: TGCAGTGCTAGAGGAGGGAGCACAGATACGCAGTATCTT. This translates into CSARGGSTDTQYL.

The chain is built from TRBV28 and TRBJ1-1; no clear D. CDR1 is MDHEN and CDR2 is SYDVKM in the germline V gene. The CDR3 runs to 14 residues. Between the trimmed V and J ends, which lost 3 bases and 4 bases, there was a span of 12 bases. CDR3 region: CASSFLRESTEAFF. The CDR3, as DNA: TGTGCCAGCAGTTTTCTAAGGGAAAGCACTGAAGCTTTCTTT.

V usage is TRBV29-1 and J usage is TRBJ2-1; 7 bases align to TRBD1. CDR3 size: 15 residues. Germline-derived CDR1 and CDR2 are SQVTM and ANQGSEA. With V trimmed by 6 bases and J by 2 bases, 10 bases remained unmatched. The CDR3 DNA follows: TGCAGCGTCGAGACGACAGGGTCCCCCTACAATGAGCAGTTCTTC. Protein product: CSVETTGSPYNEQFF.

The chain couples TRBV28 to TRBJ2-7, with TRBD1 as a possible D gene (5 bases). Germline assignment: CDR1 MDHEN and CDR2 SYDVKM. The ends were cut back, 1 base at V and 0 bases at J, with 13 bases in the middle. The CDR3 extends over 16 amino acids. The CDR3 reads CASSLSARAFSYEQYF. Here the CDR3 DNA reads TGTGCCAGCAGTTTATCTGCCAGGGCATTCTCCTACGAGCAGTACTTC.

This clonotype was observed a few times. The rearrangement links TRBV27 to TRBJ2-7, with D perhaps TRBD1 or TRBD2 (5 bases each). Looked up from germline, CDR1 is MNHEY and CDR2 is SMNVEV (reference sequence). V dropped 5 bases and J dropped 4 bases, with 18 bases sitting between them. The CDR3 has 15 residues. CDR3 sequence (DNA): TGTGCCAGCAGTAAAACGCCGGGACCGAATTACGAGCAGTACTTC. Translated: CASSKTPGPNYEQYF.

This clonotype was observed a handful of times. The chain combines TRBV6-6 with TRBJ1-5; D remains ambiguous. CDR3 length equals 10 residues. CDR1 is MNHNY, CDR2 SVGAGI, per germline (reference sequence). V lost 7 bases to trimming and J lost 4 bases, with 2 bases between them. CDR3 nucleotide sequence: TGTGCCAGCACTAATCAGCCCCAGCATTTT. Translation gives CASTNQPQHF.

The chain recombines TRBV6-1 with TRBJ1-5; D remains unclear. Trimming removed 6 bases from V and 4 bases from J, with 13 bases in between. The V gene's germline CDR1 is MNHNS and CDR2 SASEGT. This CDR3 is built from 14 residues. The CDR3 loop is CASSPTGQNQPQHF. The CDR3 coding sequence is TGTGCCAGCAGCCCCACCGGGCAGAATCAGCCCCAGCATTTT.

The chain links TRBV20-1 to TRBJ2-7, with 13 bases matching TRBD2. The CDR3 length is 16 residues. Germline V lookup: CDR1 DFQATT, CDR2 SNEGSKA (reference sequence). V trimming: 5 bases; J trimming: 5 bases; junction bases outside the gene matches: 12. CDR3 DNA sequence: TGCAGTGCTCCGGCTAGACTAGCGGGAGGTATAGACGAGCAGTACTTC. The encoded protein is CSAPARLAGGIDEQYF.